These T cell receptor beta chains were read from a single sample in a study of blood T cells in healthy people across ages. Each CDR3 protein gets one entry after TCRdb re-called the 5' RACE reads with MiXCR. Among roughly 800,000 distinct CDR3 sequences, about 62% were seen once, and the ten largest hold 22%. Sequencing was carried out using blood. The receptors stem from a man aged 25 to 45 in good health. CDR3s include the opening cysteine and the closing phenylalanine or tryptophan. A D gene is named only where the DNA matches it firmly. The size field is filled for only some rows; it gives once, few, many or a size class.

v_call: TRBV6-5; clone_size: few; d_call: TRBD2; j_call: TRBJ2-1; cdr3_aa: CASSRTSGPYNEQFF
v_call: TRBV9; clone_size: .; d_call: TRBD2; j_call: TRBJ2-3; cdr3_aa: CASSAGRGTDTQYF
v_call: TRBV20-1; clone_size: few; d_call: TRBD2; j_call: TRBJ2-5; cdr3_aa: CSARIAGQETQYF
v_call: TRBV7-8; clone_size: .; d_call: .; j_call: TRBJ2-2; cdr3_aa: CASSFAGNTGELFF
v_call: TRBV4-1; clone_size: .; d_call: .; j_call: TRBJ2-3; cdr3_aa: CASSQDPSPKADTQYF
v_call: TRBV12-3/TRBV12-4; clone_size: few; d_call: .; j_call: TRBJ2-4; cdr3_aa: CASSLEGTIQYF
v_call: TRBV12-3/TRBV12-4; clone_size: few; d_call: .; j_call: TRBJ1-1; cdr3_aa: CASSFFGGTEAFF
v_call: TRBV7-9; clone_size: .; d_call: .; j_call: TRBJ2-4; cdr3_aa: CASSFEQDTNIQYF
v_call: TRBV11-2; clone_size: .; d_call: .; j_call: TRBJ1-2; cdr3_aa: CASSARNNYGYTF
v_call: TRBV10-3; clone_size: .; d_call: TRBD1; j_call: TRBJ2-5; cdr3_aa: CATQDRGPETQYF
v_call: TRBV2; clone_size: .; d_call: TRBD1; j_call: TRBJ2-1; cdr3_aa: CASTGTGGWNEQFF